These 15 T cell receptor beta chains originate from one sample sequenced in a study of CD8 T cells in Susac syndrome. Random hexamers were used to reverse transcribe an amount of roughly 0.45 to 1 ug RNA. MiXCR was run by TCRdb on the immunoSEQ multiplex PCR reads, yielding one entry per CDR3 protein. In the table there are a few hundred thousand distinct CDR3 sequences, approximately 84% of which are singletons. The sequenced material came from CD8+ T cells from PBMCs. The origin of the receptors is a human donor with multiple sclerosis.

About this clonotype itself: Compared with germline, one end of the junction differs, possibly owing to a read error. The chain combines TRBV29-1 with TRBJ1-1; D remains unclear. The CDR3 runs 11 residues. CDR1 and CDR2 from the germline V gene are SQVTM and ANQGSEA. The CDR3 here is CSVIFKKTYIF. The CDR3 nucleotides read TGCAGCGTTATCTTCAAAAAGACCTATATATTT. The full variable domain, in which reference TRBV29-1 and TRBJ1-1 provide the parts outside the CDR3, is SAVISQKPSRDICQRGTSLTIQCQVDSQVTMMFWYRQQPGQSLTLIATANQGSEATYESGFVIDKFPISRPNLTFSTLTVSNMSPEDSSIYLCSVIFKKTYIFGQGTRLTVV.

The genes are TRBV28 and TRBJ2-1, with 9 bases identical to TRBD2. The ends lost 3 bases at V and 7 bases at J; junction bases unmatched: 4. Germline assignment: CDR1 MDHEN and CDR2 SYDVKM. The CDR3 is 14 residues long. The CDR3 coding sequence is TGTGCCAGCAGTTTGGTCACTAGCGGGAATGAGCAGTTCTTC. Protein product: CASSLVTSGNEQFF.

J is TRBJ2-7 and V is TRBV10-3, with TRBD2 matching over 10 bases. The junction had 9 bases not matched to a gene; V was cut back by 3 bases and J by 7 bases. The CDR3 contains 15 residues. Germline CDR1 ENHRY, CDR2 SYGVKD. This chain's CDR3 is CAISDFAGSGGEQYF. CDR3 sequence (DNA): TGTGCCATCAGTGACTTCGCGGGTAGCGGGGGGGAGCAGTACTTC.

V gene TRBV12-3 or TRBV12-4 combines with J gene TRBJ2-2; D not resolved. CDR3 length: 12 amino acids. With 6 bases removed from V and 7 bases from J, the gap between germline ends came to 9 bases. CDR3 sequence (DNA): TGTGCCAGCAGCCCTCGTTTCGGGGAGCTGTTTTTT. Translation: CASSPRFGELFF.

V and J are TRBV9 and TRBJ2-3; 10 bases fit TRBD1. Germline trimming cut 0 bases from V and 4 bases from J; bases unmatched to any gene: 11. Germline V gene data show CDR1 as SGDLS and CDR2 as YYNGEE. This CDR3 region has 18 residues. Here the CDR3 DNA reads TGTGCCAGCAGCGTAGAACCCCGGACAGGGGGGAACCCAGATACGCAGTATTTT. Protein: CASSVEPRTGGNPDTQYF.

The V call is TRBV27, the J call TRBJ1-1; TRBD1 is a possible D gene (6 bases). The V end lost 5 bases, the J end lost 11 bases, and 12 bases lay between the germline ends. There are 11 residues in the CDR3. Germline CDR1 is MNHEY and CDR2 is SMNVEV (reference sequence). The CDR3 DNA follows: TGTGCCAGCAGTGGGGGCCTTCGGGCTTTCTTT. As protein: CASSGGLRAFF.

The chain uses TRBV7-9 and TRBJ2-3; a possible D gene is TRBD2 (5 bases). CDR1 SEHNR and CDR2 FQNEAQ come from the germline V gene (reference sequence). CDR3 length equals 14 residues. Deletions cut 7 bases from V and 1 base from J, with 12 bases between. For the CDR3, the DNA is TGTGCCAGCACCGACTGGCGGGGCACAGATACGCAGTATTTT. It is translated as CASTDWRGTDTQYF.

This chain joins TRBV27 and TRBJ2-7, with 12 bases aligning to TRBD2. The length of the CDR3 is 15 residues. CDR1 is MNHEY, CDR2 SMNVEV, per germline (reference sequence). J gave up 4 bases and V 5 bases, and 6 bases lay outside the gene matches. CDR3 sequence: CASSPLTSGSYEQYF. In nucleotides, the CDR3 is TGTGCCAGCAGTCCACTGACTAGCGGGAGTTACGAGCAGTACTTC.

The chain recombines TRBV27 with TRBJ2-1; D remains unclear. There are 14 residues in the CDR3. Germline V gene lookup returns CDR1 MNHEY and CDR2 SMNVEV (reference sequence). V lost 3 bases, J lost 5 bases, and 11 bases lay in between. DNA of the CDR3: TGTGCCAGCAGTTTTTCGGCCGGAAACAATGAGCAGTTCTTC. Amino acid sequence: CASSFSAGNNEQFF.

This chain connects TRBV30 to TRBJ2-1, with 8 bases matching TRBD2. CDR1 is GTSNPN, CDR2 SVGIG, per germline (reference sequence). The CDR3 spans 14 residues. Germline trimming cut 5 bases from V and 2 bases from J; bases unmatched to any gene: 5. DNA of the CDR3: TGTGCCTGGTACACTAGCGGCGCCTACAATGAGCAGTTCTTC. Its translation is CAWYTSGAYNEQFF.

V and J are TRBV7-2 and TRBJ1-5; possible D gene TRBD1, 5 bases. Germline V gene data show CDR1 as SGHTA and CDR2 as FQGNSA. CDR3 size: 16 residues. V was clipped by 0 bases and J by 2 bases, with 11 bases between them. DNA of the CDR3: TGTGCCAGCAGCTTAGCGAGTCAGGGTGGCAATCAGCCCCAGCATTTT. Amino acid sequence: CASSLASQGGNQPQHF.

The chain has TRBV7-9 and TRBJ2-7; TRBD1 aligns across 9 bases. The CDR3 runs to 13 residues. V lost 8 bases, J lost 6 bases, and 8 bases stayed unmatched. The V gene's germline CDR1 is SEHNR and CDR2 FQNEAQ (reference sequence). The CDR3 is CASRSGQGGEQYF. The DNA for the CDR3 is TGTGCCAGCCGTTCGGGACAGGGCGGCGAGCAGTACTTC.

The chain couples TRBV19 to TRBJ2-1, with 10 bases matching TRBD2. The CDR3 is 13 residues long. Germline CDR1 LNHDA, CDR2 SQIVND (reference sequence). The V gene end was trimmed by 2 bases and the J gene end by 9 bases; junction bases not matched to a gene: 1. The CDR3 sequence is CASSILAGAEQFF. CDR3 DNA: TGTGCCAGTAGTATACTAGCGGGAGCTGAGCAGTTCTTC.

CDR3 sequence reads: CASSNLRLAGSYEQYF. The CDR3 nucleotides read TGTGCCAGCAGTAACCTCCGACTAGCGGGATCCTACGAGCAGTACTTC. The chain is built from TRBV12-3 or TRBV12-4 and TRBJ2-7; 11 positions match TRBD2. The CDR3 runs 16 residues. Trimming took 5 bases from V and 1 from J; bases not matched to a gene: 7.

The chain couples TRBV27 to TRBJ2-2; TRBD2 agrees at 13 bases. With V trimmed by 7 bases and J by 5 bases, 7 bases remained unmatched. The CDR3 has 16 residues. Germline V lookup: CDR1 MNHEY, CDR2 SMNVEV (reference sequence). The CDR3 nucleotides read TGTGCCAGCAATTTCGGGGGACTAGCGGGAACCGGGGAGCTGTTTTTT. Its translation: CASNFGGLAGTGELFF.